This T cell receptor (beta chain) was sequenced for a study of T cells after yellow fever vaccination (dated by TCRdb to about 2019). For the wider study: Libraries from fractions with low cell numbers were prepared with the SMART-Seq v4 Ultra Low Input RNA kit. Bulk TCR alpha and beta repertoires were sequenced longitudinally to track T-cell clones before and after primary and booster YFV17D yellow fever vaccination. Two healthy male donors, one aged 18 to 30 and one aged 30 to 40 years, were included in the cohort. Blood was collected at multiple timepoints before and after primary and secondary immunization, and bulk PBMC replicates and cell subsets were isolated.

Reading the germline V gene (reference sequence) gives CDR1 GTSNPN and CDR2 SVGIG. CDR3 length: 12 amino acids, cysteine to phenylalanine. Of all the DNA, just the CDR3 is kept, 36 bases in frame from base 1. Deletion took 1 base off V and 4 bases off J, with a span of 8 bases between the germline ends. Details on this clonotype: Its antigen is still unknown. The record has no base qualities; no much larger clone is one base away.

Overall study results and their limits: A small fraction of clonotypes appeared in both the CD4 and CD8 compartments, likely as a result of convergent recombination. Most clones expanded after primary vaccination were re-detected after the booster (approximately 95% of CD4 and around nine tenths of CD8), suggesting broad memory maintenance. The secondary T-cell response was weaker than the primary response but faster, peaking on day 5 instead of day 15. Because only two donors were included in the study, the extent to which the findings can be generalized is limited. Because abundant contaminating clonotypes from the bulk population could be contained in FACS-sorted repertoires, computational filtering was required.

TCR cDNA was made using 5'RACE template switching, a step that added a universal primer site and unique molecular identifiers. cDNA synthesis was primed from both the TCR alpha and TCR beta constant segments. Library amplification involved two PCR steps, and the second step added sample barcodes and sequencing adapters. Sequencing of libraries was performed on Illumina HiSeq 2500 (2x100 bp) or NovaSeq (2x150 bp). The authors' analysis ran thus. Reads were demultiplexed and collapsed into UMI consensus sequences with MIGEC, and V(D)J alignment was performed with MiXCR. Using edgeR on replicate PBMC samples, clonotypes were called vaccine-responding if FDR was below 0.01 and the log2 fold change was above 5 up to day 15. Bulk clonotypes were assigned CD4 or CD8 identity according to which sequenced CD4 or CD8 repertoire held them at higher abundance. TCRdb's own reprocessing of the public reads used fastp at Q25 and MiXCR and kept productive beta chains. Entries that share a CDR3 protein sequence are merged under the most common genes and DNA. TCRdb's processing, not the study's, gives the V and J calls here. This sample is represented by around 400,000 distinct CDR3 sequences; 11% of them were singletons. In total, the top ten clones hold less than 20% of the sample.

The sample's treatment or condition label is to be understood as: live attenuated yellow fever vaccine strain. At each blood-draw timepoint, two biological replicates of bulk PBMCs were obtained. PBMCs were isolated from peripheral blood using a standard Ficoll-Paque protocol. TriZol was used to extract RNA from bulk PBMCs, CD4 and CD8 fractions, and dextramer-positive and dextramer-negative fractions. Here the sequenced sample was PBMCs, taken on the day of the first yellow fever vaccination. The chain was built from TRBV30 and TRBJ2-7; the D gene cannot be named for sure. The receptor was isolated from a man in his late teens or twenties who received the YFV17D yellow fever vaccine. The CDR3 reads CAWSGERYEQYF. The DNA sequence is TGTGCCTGGAGTGGAGAGAGATACGAGCAGTACTTC.